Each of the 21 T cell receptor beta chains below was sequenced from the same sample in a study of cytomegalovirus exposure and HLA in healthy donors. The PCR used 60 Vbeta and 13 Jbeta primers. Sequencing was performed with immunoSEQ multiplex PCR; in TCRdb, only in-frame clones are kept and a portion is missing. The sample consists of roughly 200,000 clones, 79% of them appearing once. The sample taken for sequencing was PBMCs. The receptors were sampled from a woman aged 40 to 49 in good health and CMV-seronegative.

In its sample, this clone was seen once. In nucleotides, the CDR3 is TGTGCCAGCAGCCTTCCCCGGAGTATTGAAGCTTTCTTT. Translation: CASSLPRSIEAFF. The chain employs TRBV9 and TRBJ1-1, with D unclear. V shed 4 bases and J shed 7 bases, with 14 bases lying between them. The CDR3 is 13 amino acids. Germline V gene lookup returns CDR1 SGDLS and CDR2 YYNGEE.

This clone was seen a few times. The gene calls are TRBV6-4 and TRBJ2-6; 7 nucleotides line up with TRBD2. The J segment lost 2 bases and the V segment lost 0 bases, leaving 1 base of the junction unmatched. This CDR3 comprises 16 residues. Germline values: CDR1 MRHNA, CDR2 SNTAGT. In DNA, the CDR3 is TGTGCCAGCAGTGACTCGGGGGGGGCTGGGGCCAACGTCCTGACTTTC. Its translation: CASSDSGGAGANVLTF.

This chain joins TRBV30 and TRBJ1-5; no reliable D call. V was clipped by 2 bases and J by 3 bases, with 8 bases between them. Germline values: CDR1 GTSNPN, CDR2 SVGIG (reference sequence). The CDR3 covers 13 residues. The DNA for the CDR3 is TGTGCCTGGAGTTACGGGAACAATCAGCCCCAGCATTTT. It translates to CAWSYGNNQPQHF. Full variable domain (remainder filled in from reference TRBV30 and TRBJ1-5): SQTIHQWPATLVQPVGSPLSLECTVEGTSNPNLYWYRQAAGRGLQLLFYSVGIGQISSEVPQNLSASRPQDRQFILSSKKLLLSDSGFYLCAWSYGNNQPQHFGDGTRLSIL.

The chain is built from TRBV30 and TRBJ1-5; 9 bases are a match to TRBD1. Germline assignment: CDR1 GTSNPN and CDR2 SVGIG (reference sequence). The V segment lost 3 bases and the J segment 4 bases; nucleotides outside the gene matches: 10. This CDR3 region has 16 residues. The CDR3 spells CAWSDRTGGRNQPQHF. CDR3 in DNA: TGTGCCTGGAGCGACCGAACAGGGGGCCGAAATCAGCCCCAGCATTTT.

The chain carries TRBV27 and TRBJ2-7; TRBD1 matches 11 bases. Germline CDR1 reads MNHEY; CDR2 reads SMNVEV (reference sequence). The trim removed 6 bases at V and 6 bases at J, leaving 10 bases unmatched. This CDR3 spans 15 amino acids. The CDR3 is CASSQPGQGASEQYF. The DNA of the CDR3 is TGTGCCAGCAGCCAACCAGGACAGGGGGCAAGCGAGCAGTACTTC.

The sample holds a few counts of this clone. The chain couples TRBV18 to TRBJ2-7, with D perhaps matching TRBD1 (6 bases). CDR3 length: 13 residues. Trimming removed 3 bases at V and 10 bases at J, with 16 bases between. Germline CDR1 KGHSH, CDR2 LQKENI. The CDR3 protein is CASSPLDSDTQYF. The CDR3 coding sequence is TGTGCCAGCTCACCGCTGGACAGTGATACCCAGTACTTC.

The CDR3 DNA sequence: TGTGCCAGCAGACCCGACAGGGTTAGTACCTCAAATGAAGCTTTCTTT. Translation: CASRPDRVSTSNEAFF. This sequence joins TRBV6-6 and TRBJ1-1, with TRBD1 matching 7 bases. Trimming took 6 bases from V and 7 from J; bases not matched to a gene: 17. CDR1 and CDR2 (germline): MNHNY, SVGAGI (reference sequence). The CDR3 consists of 16 residues.

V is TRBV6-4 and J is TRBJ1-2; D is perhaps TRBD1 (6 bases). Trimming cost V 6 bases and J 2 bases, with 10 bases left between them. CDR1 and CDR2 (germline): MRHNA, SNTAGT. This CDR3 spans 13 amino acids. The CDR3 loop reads CASRPGQNYGYTF. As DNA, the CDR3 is TGTGCCAGCAGGCCCGGACAGAACTATGGCTACACCTTC.

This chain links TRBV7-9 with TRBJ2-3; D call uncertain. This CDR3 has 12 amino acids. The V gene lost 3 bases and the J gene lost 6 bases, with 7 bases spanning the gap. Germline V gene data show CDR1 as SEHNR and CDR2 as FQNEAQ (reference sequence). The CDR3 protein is CASSFRMDTQYF. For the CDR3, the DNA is TGTGCCAGCAGCTTTCGTATGGATACGCAGTATTTT.

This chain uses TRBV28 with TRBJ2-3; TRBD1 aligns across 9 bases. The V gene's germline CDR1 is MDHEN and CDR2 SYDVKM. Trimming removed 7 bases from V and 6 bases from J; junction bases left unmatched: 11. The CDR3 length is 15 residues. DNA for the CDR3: TGTGCCAGCACCATTGGGACAGGGAGTCTGGATACGCAGTATTTT. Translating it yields CASTIGTGSLDTQYF.

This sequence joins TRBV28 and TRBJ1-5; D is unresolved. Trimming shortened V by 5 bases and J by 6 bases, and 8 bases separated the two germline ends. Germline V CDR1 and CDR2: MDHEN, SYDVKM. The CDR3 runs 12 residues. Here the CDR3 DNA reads TGTGCCAGCAGTCTTCAGATTCAGCCCCAGCATTTT. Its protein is CASSLQIQPQHF.

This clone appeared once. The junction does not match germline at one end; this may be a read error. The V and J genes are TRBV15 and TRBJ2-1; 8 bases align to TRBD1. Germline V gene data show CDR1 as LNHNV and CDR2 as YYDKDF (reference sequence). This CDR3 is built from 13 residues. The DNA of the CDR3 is TGTGCCACCAGCAGACCCTCGACAGGGGCCTCGGTCTTC. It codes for CATSRPSTGASVF.

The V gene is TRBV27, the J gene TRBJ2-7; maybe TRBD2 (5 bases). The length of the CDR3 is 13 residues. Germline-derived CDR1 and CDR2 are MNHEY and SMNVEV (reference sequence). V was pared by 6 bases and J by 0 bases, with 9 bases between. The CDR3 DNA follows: TGTGCCAGCAGGGCGGACTCCTCCTACGAGCAGTACTTC. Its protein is CASRADSSYEQYF.

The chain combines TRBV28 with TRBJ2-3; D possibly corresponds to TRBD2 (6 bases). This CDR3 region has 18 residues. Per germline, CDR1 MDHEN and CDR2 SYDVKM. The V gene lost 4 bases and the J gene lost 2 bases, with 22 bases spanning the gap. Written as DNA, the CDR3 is TGTGCCAGCAGTTCACGGCTAGCGAGGGGAATTAACACAGATACGCAGTATTTT. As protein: CASSSRLARGINTDTQYF.

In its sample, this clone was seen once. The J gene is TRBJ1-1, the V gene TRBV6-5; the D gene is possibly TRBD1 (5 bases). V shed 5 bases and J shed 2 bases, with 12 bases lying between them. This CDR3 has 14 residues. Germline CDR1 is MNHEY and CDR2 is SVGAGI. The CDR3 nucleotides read TGTGCCAGCAGTCGTCCCGGGGGAAACACTGAAGCTTTCTTT. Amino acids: CASSRPGGNTEAFF.

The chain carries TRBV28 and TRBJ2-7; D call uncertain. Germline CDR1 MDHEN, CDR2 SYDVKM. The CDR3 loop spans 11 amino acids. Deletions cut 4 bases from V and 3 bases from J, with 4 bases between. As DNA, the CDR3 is TGTGCCAGCAGTTCGTACTACGAGCAGTACTTC. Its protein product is CASSSYYEQYF.

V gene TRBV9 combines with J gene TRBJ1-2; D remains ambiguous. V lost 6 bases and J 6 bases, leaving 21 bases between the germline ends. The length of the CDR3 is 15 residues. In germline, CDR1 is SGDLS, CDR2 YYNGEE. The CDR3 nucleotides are TGTGCCAGCAACTCCTCCCGGGGTTTTGGAAATGGCTACACCTTC. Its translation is CASNSSRGFGNGYTF.

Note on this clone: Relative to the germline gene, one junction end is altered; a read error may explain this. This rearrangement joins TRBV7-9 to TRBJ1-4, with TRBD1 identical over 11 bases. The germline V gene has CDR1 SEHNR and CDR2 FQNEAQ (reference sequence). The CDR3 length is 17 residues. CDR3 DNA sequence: TGTTCCAGCAGCCTCGGGACAGGGGGGGTGGCTAATGAAAAACTGTTTTTT. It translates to CSSSLGTGGVANEKLFF.

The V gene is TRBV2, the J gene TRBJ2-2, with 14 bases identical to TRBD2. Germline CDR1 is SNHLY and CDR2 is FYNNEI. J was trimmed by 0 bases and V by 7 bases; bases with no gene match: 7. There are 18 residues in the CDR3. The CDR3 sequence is CASKGTSGGRTNTGELFF. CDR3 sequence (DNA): TGTGCCAGCAAAGGGACTAGCGGGGGCAGAACGAACACCGGGGAGCTGTTTTTT. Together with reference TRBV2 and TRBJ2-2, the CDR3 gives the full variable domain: EPEVTQTPSHQVTQMGQEVILRCVPISNHLYFYWYRQILGQKVEFLVSFYNNEISEKSEIFDDQFSVERPDGSNFTLKIRSTKLEDSAMYFCASKGTSGGRTNTGELFFGEGSRLTVL.

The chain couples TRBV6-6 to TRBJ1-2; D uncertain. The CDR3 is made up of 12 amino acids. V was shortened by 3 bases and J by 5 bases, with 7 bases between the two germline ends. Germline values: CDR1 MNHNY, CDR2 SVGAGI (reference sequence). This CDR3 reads CASSYNGYGYTF. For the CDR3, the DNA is TGTGCCAGCAGTTATAACGGGTATGGCTACACCTTC.

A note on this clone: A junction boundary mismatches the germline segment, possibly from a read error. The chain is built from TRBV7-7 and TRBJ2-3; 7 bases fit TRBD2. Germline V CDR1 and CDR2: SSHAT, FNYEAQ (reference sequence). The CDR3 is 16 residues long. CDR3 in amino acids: CASSLGPSGAVNTQYF. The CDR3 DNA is TGTGCTAGCAGCTTGGGACCTAGCGGTGCGGTGAATACGCAGTATTTT.